Listed below are T cell receptor beta chains from one sample, sequenced in a study of cytomegalovirus exposure and HLA in healthy donors. Measured with immunoSEQ multiplex PCR; TCRdb has only the in-frame clones, and not every one. The sample includes tens of thousands of clones. Sequenced sample: PBMCs. These receptors all stem from a woman aged 30 to 39 in good health and CMV-seronegative. The CDR3 runs from the conserved cysteine through the conserved F or W. D genes are given only for firm matches.

>-|TRBV2|TRBJ2-7
TGTGCCAGCGCCGGGACTCGAGCTGAGTACTTC
CASAGTRAEYF
>TRBD1|TRBV30|TRBJ2-2
TGTGCCTGGAACAGGGGGTCATCCGGGGAGCTGTTTTTT
CAWNRGSSGELFF
>TRBD1|TRBV2|TRBJ2-7
TGTGCCAGCAATCGGGGACAGCTCTACGAGCAGTACTTC
CASNRGQLYEQYF
>TRBD1|TRBV27|TRBJ2-7
TGTGCCAGCAGTTTATTGGGACAGGGATACGAGCAGTACTTC
CASSLLGQGYEQYF
>-|TRBV5-7|TRBJ1-4
TGTGCCAGCAGCTTGGGCAGGGCCTCATCAACTAATGAAAAACTGTTTTTT
CASSLGRASSTNEKLFF
>TRBD1|TRBV5-1|TRBJ1-1
TGCGCCAGCAGCTCCCCAGACAGGGGGAACACTGAAGCTTTCTTT
CASSSPDRGNTEAFF
>TRBD1|TRBV27|TRBJ1-1
TGTGCCAGTCGCGAAACGACAGGGGTCACTGAAGCTTTCTTT
CASRETTGVTEAFF
>-|TRBV30|TRBJ2-6
TGTGCCTGGAGTCCCATAGGGGCCAACGCCCTGACTTTC
CAWSPIGANALTF
>TRBD1|TRBV5-1|TRBJ1-1
TGCGCCAGCAGCTTGGTACAGGGGGGCACTGAAGCTTTCTTT
CASSLVQGGTEAFF
>TRBD1|TRBV7-8|TRBJ2-7
TGTGCCAGCAGCGAGGGACAGGATAGCCTCTACGAGCAGTACTTC
CASSEGQDSLYEQYF
>-|TRBV30|TRBJ2-1
TGTGCCTGGAGCTATCAGGGCTATTCTGCGCAGTTCTTC
CAWSYQGYSAQFF
>TRBD1|TRBV6-5|TRBJ2-7
TGTGCCAGCAGCCTACTGGACAGGAGTAGCGAGCAGTACTTC
CASSLLDRSSEQYF
>TRBD2|TRBV30|TRBJ2-2
TGTGCCTGGAGTAGGCTAGCGGTCACGAACACCGGGGAGCTGTTTTTT
CAWSRLAVTNTGELFF
>-|TRBV7-2|TRBJ2-7
TGTGCCAGCAGCTTAGGTGGTAGCGCCTACGAGCAGTACTTC
CASSLGGSAYEQYF
>TRBD2|TRBV6-1|TRBJ2-1
TGTGCCAGCAGTGACTTAGTGACTAGCATTTACAATGAGCAGTTCTTC
CASSDLVTSIYNEQFF
>-|TRBV2|TRBJ2-5
TGTGCCAGCAATGATAACCTGGGGGGAGCCGCTCAAGAGACCCAGTACTTC
CASNDNLGGAAQETQYF
>TRBD1|TRBV5-1|TRBJ1-1
TGCGCCAGCAGCGGTCTACAGGGGGCGACTGAAGCTTTCTTT
CASSGLQGATEAFF
>-|TRBV6-1|TRBJ2-7
TGTGCCAGCAGGCAGCGGTACTCCTACGAGCAGTACTTC
CASRQRYSYEQYF
>-|TRBV5-5|TRBJ2-3
TGTGCCAGCAGTTTCCAGGGAGGTAACACAGATACGCAGTATTTT
CASSFQGGNTDTQYF
>TRBD2|TRBV11-2|TRBJ2-1
TGTGCCAGCAGCTTAGACTGGGGACTAGCGGGAGAAGGGTACAATGAGCAGTTCTTC
CASSLDWGLAGEGYNEQFF
>-|TRBV5-4|TRBJ2-1
TGTGCCAGCAGCTTTGGCGGGACGTACAATGAGCAGTTCTTC
CASSFGGTYNEQFF
>TRBD1|TRBV5-1|TRBJ2-1
TGCGCCAGCAGCTTGGTCAGGGGGCGGGATGAGCAGTTCTTC
CASSLVRGRDEQFF
>TRBD2|TRBV18|TRBJ2-1
TGTGCCAGCTCACCTCGTGGAGTCGCGGGAGGCGGCGATGAGCAGTTCTTC
CASSPRGVAGGGDEQFF
>-|TRBV30|TRBJ1-2
TGTGCCTGGAGTGCAGCTAACTATGGCTACACCTTC
CAWSAANYGYTF
>TRBD1|TRBV6-5|TRBJ1-6
TGTGCCAGCAGTTTCGACAGGGCGTCACCCCTCCACTTT
CASSFDRASPLHF
>-|TRBV7-8|TRBJ2-1
TGTGCCAGCAGTCCCTGGCAGCAGGGCTCAGGCGTGCAGTTCTTC
CASSPWQQGSGVQFF
>TRBD1|TRBV18|TRBJ1-1
TGTGCCAGCTCACCTGGGGACAGGAATAGGCGGACTGAAGCTTTCTTT
CASSPGDRNRRTEAFF
>TRBD1|TRBV5-1|TRBJ1-1
TGCGCCAGCAGCCACCGCGGGACAGCAACGAACACTGAAGATTTCTTT
CASSHRGTATNTEDFF
>TRBD2|TRBV28|TRBJ2-3
TGTGCCAGCAGTCTCCGGGGGGGCAGCACAGATACGCAGTATTTT
CASSLRGGSTDTQYF
>-|TRBV27|TRBJ1-1
TGTGCCAGCAGTTCGGACTACCTCATGACTTTCTTT
CASSSDYLMTFF
>-|TRBV9|TRBJ1-1
TGTGCCAGCAGCGCCGGACTAAACACTGAAGCTTTCTTT
CASSAGLNTEAFF
>TRBD1|TRBV19|TRBJ2-1
TGTGCCAGTAGCCCACAGGGGGTTCTCGGAAATGAGCAGTTCTTC
CASSPQGVLGNEQFF
>TRBD1|TRBV7-2|TRBJ1-4
TGTGCCAGCAGCCCGGGACAGGGACGTGAAAAACTGTTTTTT
CASSPGQGREKLFF
>TRBD2|TRBV15|TRBJ2-7
TGTGCCACCAGCAGAATAGGGACTAGCGGGGCCGGGGAGCAGTACTTC
CATSRIGTSGAGEQYF
>TRBD1|TRBV5-1|TRBJ2-2
TGCGCCAGCAGCGAAATACAGGGGAGCGGGGAGCTGTTTTTT
CASSEIQGSGELFF
>-|TRBV14|TRBJ1-2
TGTGCCAGCAGCCCGTCGGGACGGGGGGCAAGTGGCTACACCTTC
CASSPSGRGASGYTF
>-|TRBV7-8|TRBJ1-1
TGTGCCAGCAGCTTAGATGAACGGAGGGACACTGAAGCTTTCTTT
CASSLDERRDTEAFF
>-|TRBV6-1|TRBJ1-3
TGTGCCAGCAGTGAAGAAGGGGCCTTTGGAAACACCATATATTTT
CASSEEGAFGNTIYF
>TRBD1|TRBV11-3|TRBJ1-3
TGTGCCAGCAGCCCAGGACAGGGCCCAGGAAACAACATATATTTT
CASSPGQGPGNNIYF
>-|TRBV30|TRBJ1-4
TGTGCCTGGGGTGCTGGTCAGGGTAATGAAAAACTGTTTTTT
CAWGAGQGNEKLFF
>-|TRBV30|TRBJ2-1
TGTGCCTGCTACTTAGCGGAATCCGACAATGAGCAGTTCTTC
CACYLAESDNEQFF